One and the same sample provided the 26 T cell receptor beta chains below, sequenced in a study of cytomegalovirus exposure and HLA in healthy donors. It was with 60 Vbeta and 13 Jbeta primers that the PCR ran. Profiling relied on immunoSEQ multiplex PCR, and the TCRdb table lists in-frame clones only, not all of them. The sample holds about 180,000 clones, roughly 80% seen once. Input material: PBMCs. The receptor source for this set is a man aged 55 to 70 in good health and CMV-seronegative.

The rearrangement uses TRBV7-6 and TRBJ2-5; 11 positions match TRBD1. The DNA end is more similar to TRBJ2-7, so the J call may be wrong. Germline loops: CDR1 SGHVS, CDR2 FNYEAQ. The CDR3 is 15 amino acids. CDR3 residues: CASSSGQGATYEQYF. The CDR3 DNA is TGTGCCAGCAGCTCCGGACAGGGGGCTACCTACGAGCAGTACTTC.

The genes are TRBV14 and TRBJ2-5, with TRBD1 as a possible D gene (5 bases). The length of the CDR3 is 14 residues. V gave up 4 bases and J gave up 2 bases, with 11 bases separating them. Germline V gene lookup returns CDR1 SGHDN and CDR2 FVKESK. CDR3 DNA: TGTGCCAGCAGCCGATTCCGGACACAAGAGACCCAGTACTTC. Translated, it gives CASSRFRTQETQYF.

The rearrangement joins TRBV5-4 to TRBJ1-1; D not resolved. This CDR3 region has 13 residues. The germline V and J ends were trimmed by 1 base and 7 bases, with 11 bases remaining between them. Germline V gene sequence: CDR1 SGHNT, CDR2 YYREEE (reference sequence). CDR3 sequence: CASSLSLGSEAFF. CDR3 nucleotides: TGTGCCAGCAGCTTGAGTTTAGGGAGTGAAGCTTTCTTT.

V gene TRBV18 combines with J gene TRBJ2-7; D gene uncertain. CDR1 and CDR2 from the germline V gene are KGHSH and LQKENI. With 3 bases removed from V and 6 bases from J, the gap between germline ends came to 9 bases. The CDR3 has 12 residues. CDR3 residues: CASSPPLLEQYF. The CDR3 bases are TGTGCCAGCTCACCCCCTCTACTCGAGCAGTACTTC.

This clone was detected only a few times. CDR3 region: CASRTFGQSNQPQHF. CDR3 DNA: TGTGCCAGCAGAACCTTCGGACAGAGCAATCAGCCCCAGCATTTT. The chain links TRBV6-5 to TRBJ1-5, with D tentatively TRBD1 (6 bases). V was pared by 6 bases and J by 1 base, with 13 bases between. The CDR3 is 15 amino acids. Germline-derived CDR1 and CDR2 are MNHEY and SVGAGI.

The chain links TRBV6-5 to TRBJ1-5; possibly TRBD1 for D (5 bases). Germline assignment: CDR1 MNHEY and CDR2 SVGAGI. V was pared by 4 bases and J by 2 bases, with 6 bases between. The CDR3 consists of 13 residues. The CDR3 is CASSWGGNQPQHF. The DNA of the CDR3 is TGTGCCAGCAGTTGGGGGGGCAATCAGCCCCAGCATTTT.

A single count supports this clone. The rearrangement links TRBV2 to TRBJ2-7, with TRBD2 matching over 10 bases. CDR3 size: 15 residues. Germline V lookup: CDR1 SNHLY, CDR2 FYNNEI. With V trimmed by 2 bases and J by 7 bases, 8 bases remained unmatched. The CDR3 loop is CASSESSGGAGEQYF. The CDR3 DNA is TGTGCCAGCAGTGAATCGAGCGGGGGGGCCGGGGAGCAGTACTTC.

The chain is built from TRBV2 and TRBJ1-3; D ambiguous. This CDR3 contains 13 residues. The germline V and J ends were trimmed by 7 bases and 4 bases, with 11 bases remaining between them. CDR1 is SNHLY and CDR2 is FYNNEI in the germline V gene. The CDR3 is CASTADLGNTIYF. DNA for the CDR3: TGTGCCAGCACAGCGGACTTAGGAAACACCATATATTTT.

J is TRBJ1-3 and V is TRBV30; D unresolved. This CDR3 has 13 residues. The germline V gene encodes CDR1 GTSNPN and CDR2 SVGIG (reference sequence). V was cut by 5 bases and J by 2 bases, with 10 bases left in between. CDR3 amino acids: CAWCGSTGNTIYF. The CDR3 bases are TGTGCCTGGTGCGGCAGTACTGGAAACACCATATATTTT.

This chain connects TRBV9 to TRBJ1-3, with D possibly being TRBD1 (5 bases). CDR1 SGDLS and CDR2 YYNGEE come from the germline V gene. The CDR3 runs 16 residues. V was trimmed by 1 base and J by 4 bases, leaving 15 bases between them. The CDR3, as DNA: TGTGCCAGCAGCGTATCGCAGGGAGGTCAAGGAAACACCATATATTTT. It is translated as CASSVSQGGQGNTIYF. Variable domain in full (rest from reference TRBV9 and TRBJ1-3): DSGVTQTPKHLITATGQRVTLRCSPRSGDLSVYWYQQSLDQGLQFLIQYYNGEERAKGNILERFSAQQFPDLHSELNLSSLELGDSALYFCASSVSQGGQGNTIYFGEGSWLTVV.

The chain recombines TRBV5-1 with TRBJ1-3; maybe TRBD1 (6 bases). Germline V lookup: CDR1 SGHRS, CDR2 YFSETQ. This CDR3 region has 12 residues. Trimming removed 0 bases at V and 8 bases at J, with 6 bases between. Here the CDR3 reads CASSLEGDTIYF. The CDR3 coding sequence is TGCGCCAGCAGCTTGGAGGGGGACACCATATATTTT.

CDR3 sequence: CASSLGALSSYEQYF. CDR3 DNA sequence: TGTGCCAGCAGCTTAGGCGCCCTGAGCTCCTACGAGCAGTACTTC. V gene TRBV7-6 combines with J gene TRBJ2-7; D ambiguous. This CDR3 has 15 residues. V lost 1 base to trimming and J lost 0 bases, with 10 bases between them. Per the germline V gene, CDR1 is SGHVS and CDR2 is FNYEAQ.

The genes are TRBV5-6 and TRBJ2-7; no definite D call. Looked up from germline, CDR1 is SGHDT and CDR2 is YYEEEE. V was pared by 4 bases and J by 3 bases, with 17 bases between. CDR3 length: 15 amino acids. In nucleotides, the CDR3 is TGTGCCAGCAGCCCTAAGACTCCCCGAAACTACGAGCAGTACTTC. Amino acid sequence: CASSPKTPRNYEQYF. Drawing the rest from reference TRBV5-6 and TRBJ2-7, the complete variable domain is DAGVTQSPTHLIKTRGQQVTLRCSPKSGHDTVSWYQQALGQGPQFIFQYYEEEERQRGNFPDRFSGHQFPNYSSELNVNALLLGDSALYLCASSPKTPRNYEQYFGPGTRLTVT.

This clone was seen only once. V usage is TRBV5-4 and J usage is TRBJ1-2; the D is unclear. The CDR3 loop spans 11 amino acids. The germline gives CDR1 SGHNT, CDR2 YYREEE (reference sequence). Trimming removed 3 bases at V and 7 bases at J, with 7 bases between. The CDR3 nucleotides are TGTGCCAGCAGCTCCGCTAGTGGCTACACCTTC. It specifies CASSSASGYTF.

The CDR3 nucleotides read TGTGCCAGCAGAATACAGGGTGCCTACGAGCAGTACTTC. Its translation is CASRIQGAYEQYF. The rearrangement uses TRBV28 and TRBJ2-7, with a possible D match to TRBD1 (6 bases). From germline, CDR1 is MDHEN and CDR2 SYDVKM. V lost 6 bases and J lost 2, with 11 bases in between. CDR3 length equals 13 residues. The full variable domain, completed using reference TRBV28 and TRBJ2-7, is DVKVTQSSRYLVKRTGEKVFLECVQDMDHENMFWYRQDPGLGLRLIYFSYDVKMKEKGDIPEGYSVSREKKERFSLILESASTNQTSMYLCASRIQGAYEQYFGPGTRLTVT.

V gene TRBV28 combines with J gene TRBJ2-7; D is possibly TRBD1 (6 bases). CDR3 length equals 14 residues. Germline CDR1 and CDR2: MDHEN and SYDVKM. The V and J ends lost 5 bases and 2 bases respectively, with 13 bases between them. CDR3 sequence reads: CASSAGTHPYEQYF. CDR3 DNA sequence: TGTGCCAGCAGTGCCGGGACACACCCCTACGAGCAGTACTTC.

V and J are TRBV6-5 and TRBJ2-2; 8 nucleotides agree with TRBD1. Germline trimming cut 6 bases from V and 7 bases from J; bases unmatched to any gene: 7. This CDR3 has 14 residues. Germline CDR1 reads MNHEY; CDR2 reads SVGAGI. CDR3 protein: CASSPDRVGGELFF. The DNA of the CDR3 is TGTGCCAGCAGCCCGGACAGGGTGGGCGGGGAGCTGTTTTTT.

The V call is TRBV4-2, the J call TRBJ2-7; the match to TRBD2 covers 7 bases. The germline V gene encodes CDR1 LGHNA and CDR2 YNFKEQ. This CDR3 region has 14 residues. J gave up 4 bases and V 0 bases, and 3 bases lay outside the gene matches. This chain's CDR3 is CASSQDRGGYEQYF. CDR3 bases: TGTGCCAGCAGCCAAGATCGGGGAGGGTACGAGCAGTACTTC.

This clone turned up a few times. V and J are TRBV5-4 and TRBJ2-5, with 10 positions matching TRBD2. This CDR3 spans 15 amino acids. The trim removed 4 bases at V and 1 base at J, leaving 4 bases unmatched. In germline, CDR1 is SGHNT, CDR2 YYREEE (reference sequence). The CDR3 DNA follows: TGTGCCAGCAGCCAAGAGCGGGGGGGCCAAGAGACCCAGTACTTC. Translation: CASSQERGGQETQYF.

The table lists this clone with a count of one. The V gene is TRBV5-6, the J gene TRBJ2-5; possible D gene TRBD2, 6 bases. Germline values: CDR1 SGHDT, CDR2 YYEEEE. The ends were cut back, 6 bases at V and 3 bases at J, with 15 bases in the middle. This CDR3 has 14 residues. The CDR3 nucleotides read TGTGCCAGCACCCGAGCGGGTTTAGAAGAGACCCAGTACTTC. This encodes CASTRAGLEETQYF.

V and J are TRBV10-2 and TRBJ2-2, with TRBD2 matching over 9 bases. The V gene end was trimmed by 7 bases and the J gene end by 6 bases; junction bases not matched to a gene: 3. Germline V gives CDR1 WSHSY, CDR2 SAAADI. The CDR3 has 13 residues. CDR3 nucleotide sequence: TGCGCCAGCAAGGCGGGGGGGCCCGGGGAGCTGTTTTTT. It is translated as CASKAGGPGELFF.

The chain uses TRBV5-1 and TRBJ2-5, with D possibly being TRBD1 (5 bases). Germline lookup yields CDR1 SGHRS and CDR2 YFSETQ. The CDR3 consists of 13 residues. V was pared by 4 bases and J by 5 bases, with 12 bases between. In DNA form, the CDR3 reads TGCGCCAGCAGCAGATCTAGGGGTGAGACCCAGTACTTC. Translation gives CASSRSRGETQYF.

The chain has TRBV4-1 and TRBJ1-4; TRBD1 matches at 10 bases. This CDR3 region has 15 residues. CDR1 MGHRA and CDR2 YSYEKL come from the germline V gene. V trimming: 1 base; J trimming: 8 bases; junction bases outside the gene matches: 4. CDR3 region: CASSQVPGQGEKLFF. CDR3 coding DNA: TGCGCCAGCAGCCAAGTCCCGGGACAGGGGGAAAAACTGTTTTTT.

The V and J genes are TRBV7-2 and TRBJ1-2; 7 positions agree with TRBD1. This CDR3 contains 15 residues. J lost 1 base, V lost 5 bases, and 7 bases had no gene match. Germline CDR1 reads SGHTA; CDR2 reads FQGNSA. CDR3 in DNA: TGTGCCAGCAGCACCAGACAGGGCTATAACTATGGCTACACCTTC. Translation gives CASSTRQGYNYGYTF.

The CDR3 DNA is TGCGGCGCCGAGTCGGGTCGCGAGCAGTACTTC. Translated: CGAESGREQYF. This rearrangement joins TRBV29-1 to TRBJ2-7; D is ambiguous. The CDR3 length is 11 residues. CDR1 is SQVTM, CDR2 ANQGSEA, per germline.

Comment on this clone: This sample also contains other DNA sequences that code for the same CDR3. This chain links TRBV5-6 with TRBJ2-3, with TRBD2 as a possible D gene (5 bases). This CDR3 contains 14 residues. Germline V gene sequence: CDR1 SGHDT, CDR2 YYEEEE. The ends were cut back, 2 bases at V and 0 bases at J, with 7 bases in the middle. The CDR3 is CASSFGGSTDTQYF. The CDR3 bases are TGTGCCAGCAGCTTCGGCGGGAGCACAGATACGCAGTATTTT.